This paragraph reports one T cell receptor beta chain. The data belong to a study of blood T cell repertoires in COVID-19. Study in general: From T cells, B-cell-depleted T cells, or PBMCs came the material, which was cDNA or gDNA.

Some clones are missing from TCRdb's copy, which holds only in-frame ones; the method was immunoSEQ multiplex PCR. The repertoire holds around 120,000 clones, around 87% seen once, with under 4.5% in the top ten. Recruited during active infection, patients (from Seattle) were subsequently followed longitudinally. The TCR sequence derives from a woman aged 55-69 years with COVID-19, enrolled during active disease. Sample: peripheral blood.

CDR3 DNA: TGCGCCAGCAGCAATCCGGGACAAAACTACGAGCAGTACTTC. Protein: CASSNPGQNYEQYF. The chain is built from TRBV5-1 and TRBJ2-7; TRBD1 is a possible D gene (6 bases). The CDR3 is 14 amino acids. Germline CDR1 and CDR2: SGHRS and YFSETQ. V was trimmed by 4 bases and J by 3 bases, leaving 14 bases between them.